These 29 T cell receptor beta chains were all obtained from the same sample, sequenced in a study of cytomegalovirus exposure and HLA in healthy donors. Use of 60 Vbeta and 13 Jbeta primers characterized the PCR. The repertoire was sequenced with immunoSEQ multiplex PCR; TCRdb's copy has only in-frame clones and lacks some. The repertoire consists of 95,000 to 150,000 clones, with roughly 80% occurring once and the leading ten covering around 9.9%. Sequences were obtained from PBMCs. Receptors were obtained from a young man in good health and CMV-seropositive.

The chain combines TRBV19 with TRBJ2-2, with 15 bases identical to TRBD2. V shed 5 bases and J 2 bases; nucleotides not matched to a gene: 6. Per the germline V gene, CDR1 is LNHDA and CDR2 is SQIVND (reference sequence). The CDR3 contains 18 residues. DNA of the CDR3: TGTGCCAGTAGTCGCAAGGGACTAGCGGGAGGAAACACCGGGGAGCTGTTTTTT. Amino acids: CASSRKGLAGGNTGELFF.

This clone was picked up a small number of times. The chain recombines TRBV18 with TRBJ1-4; D remains unclear. The V gene's germline CDR1 is KGHSH and CDR2 LQKENI. V was clipped by 3 bases and J by 10 bases, with 12 bases between them. This CDR3 comprises 13 residues. DNA for the CDR3: TGTGCCAGCTCACCTACCGGGGATCCAAAACTGTTTTTT. Its translation: CASSPTGDPKLFF.

V is TRBV5-6 and J is TRBJ2-7; possibly TRBD2 for D (5 bases). The CDR3 extends over 12 amino acids. The ends were cut back, 2 bases at V and 7 bases at J, with 10 bases in the middle. The germline CDR1 and CDR2 sequences are SGHDT and YYEEEE. The CDR3 bases are TGTGCCAGCAGCTTCGGGGTCGGGGAGCAGTACTTC. It translates to CASSFGVGEQYF.

The chain employs TRBV7-2 and TRBJ2-3; 8 bases map to TRBD2. Germline V lookup: CDR1 SGHTA, CDR2 FQGNSA. The CDR3 covers 16 residues. The V and J ends lost 5 bases and 6 bases, in that order; junction bases with no gene match: 13. The CDR3, as DNA: TGTGCCAGCAGCGCCCTCGGGAGCGGGAGAAAGGATACGCAGTATTTT. This gives the protein CASSALGSGRKDTQYF.

The chain combines TRBV7-2 with TRBJ2-7, with 11 bases lining up with TRBD1. CDR1 and CDR2 from the germline V gene are SGHTA and FQGNSA. V gave up 5 bases and J gave up 4 bases; unmatched junction bases: 7. This CDR3 is built from 15 residues. The DNA for the CDR3 is TGTGCCAGCAGCGTAAGAGGACAGGGGGCTTACGAGCAGTACTTC. This gives the protein CASSVRGQGAYEQYF.

This sequence joins TRBV5-8 and TRBJ2-7; D call uncertain. Germline loops: CDR1 SGHTS, CDR2 YDEGEE. Trimming shortened V by 0 bases and J by 2 bases, and 9 bases separated the two germline ends. The CDR3 runs to 14 residues. CDR3 sequence reads: CASSLVTKTYEQYF. CDR3 in DNA: TGTGCCAGCAGCTTGGTAACTAAGACCTACGAGCAGTACTTC.

This chain joins TRBV19 and TRBJ2-1, with 7 bases identical to TRBD2. V was pared by 1 base and J by 7 bases, with 4 bases of the junction left unmatched. Germline V lookup: CDR1 LNHDA, CDR2 SQIVND (reference sequence). This CDR3 has 14 amino acids. CDR3 in amino acids: CASSIAGGANEQFF. In DNA, the CDR3 is TGTGCCAGTAGTATAGCGGGAGGAGCGAATGAGCAGTTCTTC.

This clone has only a few counts. The chain has TRBV11-2 and TRBJ2-3, with a tentative D call TRBD1 (5 bases). CDR3 length equals 14 residues. The ends were cut back, 8 bases at V and 2 bases at J, with 14 bases in the middle. CDR1 and CDR2 (germline): SGHAT, FQNNGV. For the CDR3, the DNA is TGTGCCAGCCAAGGACACCAAAACACAGATACGCAGTATTTT. Translation: CASQGHQNTDTQYF.

The V call is TRBV28, the J call TRBJ2-2; 9 positions match TRBD2. Germline trimming cut 6 bases from V and 8 bases from J; bases unmatched to any gene: 13. The CDR3 extends over 16 amino acids. Germline loops: CDR1 MDHEN, CDR2 SYDVKM. The CDR3 DNA follows: TGTGCCAGCAGCGCGGCGGGAGGGCCAATTCCGGGGGAGCTGTTTTTT. Translated: CASSAAGGPIPGELFF.

This clone was counted a single time. The chain couples TRBV25-1 to TRBJ2-2, with D maybe TRBD1 (6 bases). Trimming cost V 3 bases and J 4 bases, with 9 bases left between them. Germline assignment: CDR1 MGHDK and CDR2 SYGVNS. The CDR3 covers 14 residues. The CDR3 nucleotides are TGTGCCAGCAGTGAGTTCAGGGGCACCGGGGAGCTGTTTTTT. Residues: CASSEFRGTGELFF.

The chain employs TRBV21-1 and TRBJ2-1; the table assigns TRBD1, which was not confirmed against the DNA. TRBV21-1 is a listed pseudogene. The CDR3 spans 13 residues. CDR3 coding DNA: TGTGCCAGCACCCCGGGACAGATTAATGAGCAGTTCTTC. The encoded protein is CASTPGQINEQFF.

V is TRBV9 and J is TRBJ2-3; no clear D. With 0 bases removed from V and 1 base from J, the gap between germline ends came to 9 bases. Germline-derived CDR1 and CDR2 are SGDLS and YYNGEE. The CDR3 spans 15 residues. CDR3 protein: CASSVGERGTDTQYF. In nucleotides, the CDR3 is TGTGCCAGCAGCGTAGGCGAGCGAGGCACAGATACGCAGTATTTT.

The CDR3 loop is CASSSTGVRTDTQYF. CDR3 DNA sequence: TGTGCCAGCAGCTCGACAGGGGTGCGCACAGATACGCAGTATTTT. The chain links TRBV9 to TRBJ2-3; 8 bases fit TRBD1. The CDR3 has 15 amino acids. V lost 4 bases, J lost 1 base, and 5 bases stayed unmatched. Germline lookup yields CDR1 SGDLS and CDR2 YYNGEE. Full variable domain (remainder filled in from reference TRBV9 and TRBJ2-3): DSGVTQTPKHLITATGQRVTLRCSPRSGDLSVYWYQQSLDQGLQFLIQYYNGEERAKGNILERFSAQQFPDLHSELNLSSLELGDSALYFCASSSTGVRTDTQYFGPGTRLTVL.

This rearrangement joins TRBV27 to TRBJ2-7; the match to TRBD1 covers 10 bases. Looked up from germline, CDR1 is MNHEY and CDR2 is SMNVEV (reference sequence). The CDR3 is 15 amino acids. With V trimmed by 3 bases and J by 1 base, 3 bases remained unmatched. The CDR3 DNA reads as TGTGCCAGCAGTTTCGGACAGGGGGTTTCCTACGAGCAGTACTTC. It specifies CASSFGQGVSYEQYF.

The chain carries TRBV6-1 and TRBJ2-3, with 14 positions matching TRBD2. The CDR3 runs 16 residues. CDR1 is MNHNS, CDR2 SASEGT, per germline. Trimming cost V 4 bases and J 2 bases; bases outside gene matches: 2. This chain's CDR3 is CASSGGLAGDTDTQYF. CDR3 nucleotide sequence: TGTGCCAGCAGTGGGGGACTAGCGGGGGACACAGATACGCAGTATTTT.

The chain carries TRBV11-2 and TRBJ1-5, with D perhaps matching TRBD1 (5 bases). The germline V and J ends were trimmed by 5 bases and 9 bases, with 14 bases remaining between them. Germline CDR1 is SGHAT and CDR2 is FQNNGV. The CDR3 has 13 residues. The CDR3 is CASSPLGGWPQHF. CDR3 bases: TGTGCCAGCAGCCCGCTCGGGGGGTGGCCCCAGCATTTT.

This clone was seen more than once but under ten times. V gene TRBV28 combines with J gene TRBJ2-7; 8 nucleotides line up with TRBD2. CDR1 is MDHEN, CDR2 SYDVKM, per germline. V was clipped by 0 bases and J by 5 bases; unmatched bases: 6. There are 15 residues in the CDR3. DNA of the CDR3: TGTGCCAGCAGTTTATGGAGCGGGAGCAGGGACGAGCAGTACTTC. Translating it yields CASSLWSGSRDEQYF.

The chain recombines TRBV6-5 with TRBJ1-5; possible D gene TRBD1, 5 bases. V lost 1 base and J lost 4, with 8 bases in between. The CDR3 contains 14 residues. Germline values: CDR1 MNHEY, CDR2 SVGAGI. CDR3 residues: CASSYLDTNQPQHF. The CDR3 nucleotides are TGTGCCAGCAGTTACTTGGACACAAATCAGCCCCAGCATTTT.

V is TRBV5-1 and J is TRBJ1-1; D gene uncertain. The V gene lost 0 bases and the J gene lost 5 bases, with 14 bases spanning the gap. Germline CDR1 reads SGHRS; CDR2 reads YFSETQ. This CDR3 has 15 amino acids. CDR3 protein: CASSLESTRGTEAFF. CDR3 in DNA: TGCGCCAGCAGCTTGGAAAGTACTCGGGGAACTGAAGCTTTCTTT.

The rearrangement joins TRBV4-3 to TRBJ2-6, with TRBD2 as a possible D gene (5 bases). Germline V CDR1 and CDR2: LGHNA, YSLEER. V lost 2 bases to trimming and J lost 0 bases, with 11 bases between them. The CDR3 runs 17 residues. CDR3 loop: CASSQTLENSGANVLTF. The CDR3 DNA sequence: TGCGCCAGCAGCCAAACACTAGAAAACTCTGGGGCCAACGTCCTGACTTTC.

V and J are TRBV5-8 and TRBJ2-5; 9 nucleotides line up with TRBD1. V was clipped by 4 bases and J by 5 bases; unmatched bases: 6. CDR1 and CDR2 (germline): SGHTS, YDEGEE. The CDR3 has 14 residues. The CDR3 nucleotides are TGTGCCAGCAGCACGGGACAGGGAAGTGAGACCCAGTACTTC. Its translation: CASSTGQGSETQYF.

This chain uses TRBV5-1 with TRBJ1-1; maybe TRBD1 (5 bases). The CDR3 is 17 residues long. V lost 0 bases, J lost 1 base, and 16 bases lay in between. Germline assignment: CDR1 SGHRS and CDR2 YFSETQ. The CDR3 nucleotides read TGCGCCAGCAGCTTGGGTAGAACAGGCAGATCGAACACTGAAGCTTTCTTT. It encodes CASSLGRTGRSNTEAFF.

This clone came up once. The J gene is TRBJ2-3, the V gene TRBV5-1; 8 positions agree with TRBD1. Germline V CDR1 and CDR2: SGHRS, YFSETQ. The CDR3 contains 15 residues. Trimming removed 4 bases from V and 1 base from J; junction bases left unmatched: 5. The CDR3 bases are TGCGCCAGCAGCGTGGACAGGGCTGGCACAGATACGCAGTATTTT. This codes for CASSVDRAGTDTQYF.

The chain employs TRBV6-5 and TRBJ1-4; perhaps TRBD1 as D (6 bases). Germline loops: CDR1 MNHEY, CDR2 SVGAGI. V lost 0 bases and J lost 8, with 13 bases in between. This CDR3 contains 15 residues. CDR3 residues: CASSYSPQGREKLFF. The CDR3 DNA follows: TGTGCCAGCAGTTACTCCCCACAGGGCCGGGAAAAACTGTTTTTT.

The genes are TRBV7-8 and TRBJ2-6, with 9 bases fitting TRBD2. V lost 1 base, J lost 0 bases, and 7 bases stayed unmatched. The CDR3 length is 19 residues. Looked up from germline, CDR1 is SGHVS and CDR2 is FQNEAQ. The CDR3 DNA follows: TGTGCCAGCAGCTTAGAGCGGGGGGCGCGGGGCTCTGGGGCCAACGTCCTGACTTTC. It specifies CASSLERGARGSGANVLTF. The variable domain in full, with the rest retrieved from reference TRBV7-8 and TRBJ2-6, is GAGVSQSPRYKVAKRGQDVALRCDPISGHVSLFWYQQALGQGPEFLTYFQNEAQLDKSGLPSDRFFAERPEGSVSTLKIQRTQQEDSAVYLCASSLERGARGSGANVLTFGAGSRLTVL.

This CDR3 is CAWSFPDGSYEQYF. The CDR3 DNA is TGTGCCTGGAGTTTCCCGGACGGGAGCTACGAGCAGTACTTC. The gene calls are TRBV30 and TRBJ2-7; possibly TRBD2 for D (6 bases). This CDR3 has 14 residues. Germline V lookup: CDR1 GTSNPN, CDR2 SVGIG (reference sequence). The V end lost 2 bases, the J end lost 3 bases, and 14 bases lay between the germline ends.

In the case of this clone: Distinct nucleotide sequences in the sample also encode this CDR3. The chain has TRBV27 and TRBJ2-1; 8 bases line up with TRBD1. The J segment lost 3 bases and the V segment lost 3 bases, leaving 4 bases of the junction unmatched. The CDR3 length is 15 residues. The germline CDR1 and CDR2 sequences are MNHEY and SMNVEV (reference sequence). The CDR3 DNA sequence: TGTGCCAGCAGTTTCTCGACAGGGGTCTACAATGAGCAGTTCTTC. Residues: CASSFSTGVYNEQFF.

The chain couples TRBV7-2 to TRBJ2-7, with D tentatively TRBD1 (7 bases). Trimming pared 5 bases from V and 0 bases from J, leaving 14 bases between. The CDR3 is 15 residues long. Germline V gives CDR1 SGHTA, CDR2 FQGNSA. CDR3 in amino acids: CASSTRRGLSYEQYF. CDR3 bases: TGTGCCAGCAGCACGAGGAGGGGGCTCTCCTACGAGCAGTACTTC.

This chain connects TRBV5-1 to TRBJ2-5; 11 nucleotides agree with TRBD2. The CDR3 consists of 16 residues. Germline-derived CDR1 and CDR2 are SGHRS and YFSETQ. J was trimmed by 2 bases and V by 4 bases; bases with no gene match: 7. The CDR3 sequence: CASSPTSGSLQETQYF. In DNA form, the CDR3 reads TGCGCCAGCAGCCCCACTAGCGGGAGTTTACAAGAGACCCAGTACTTC. Full variable domain (remainder filled in from reference TRBV5-1 and TRBJ2-5): KAGVTQTPRYLIKTRGQQVTLSCSPISGHRSVSWYQQTPGQGLQFLFEYFSETQRNKGNFPGRFSGRQFSNSRSEMNVSTLELGDSALYLCASSPTSGSLQETQYFGPGTRLLVL.